The 30 T cell receptor beta chains below were found in one sample sequenced in a study of T cells in Graves' hyperthyroidism and ophthalmopathy. Amplified TCR beta CDR3 regions derived from RNA transcripts. RT-PCR in the first round (using the HTBI primer set) targeted the TCR CDR3. TCRdb passed the multiplex PCR reads through MiXCR, listing each CDR3 protein once. The sample holds about 640,000 distinct CDR3 sequences, 20% seen once. Sample: blood. The receptors originated from a man younger than 45 with Graves' ophthalmopathy.

The chain recombines TRBV6-1 with TRBJ2-1, with TRBD1 identical over 8 bases. With V trimmed by 6 bases and J by 3 bases, 7 bases remained unmatched. The CDR3 extends over 15 amino acids. The V gene's germline CDR1 is MNHNS and CDR2 SASEGT. The CDR3 region is CASSFRQGIYNEQFF. In nucleotides, the CDR3 is TGTGCCAGCAGCTTCCGACAGGGGATCTACAATGAGCAGTTCTTC.

This clonotype was seen more than once but under ten times. This chain uses TRBV5-5 with TRBJ2-3; possibly TRBD2 for D (6 bases). Between the trimmed V and J ends, which lost 2 bases and 0 bases, there was a span of 10 bases. This CDR3 has 15 amino acids. CDR1 is SGHKS, CDR2 YYEKEE, per germline (reference sequence). CDR3 amino acids: CASSFSGVSTDTQYF. In nucleotides, the CDR3 is TGTGCCAGCAGCTTTTCGGGAGTGAGCACAGATACGCAGTATTTT.

This chain joins TRBV27 and TRBJ2-7, with D perhaps matching TRBD1 (5 bases). The CDR3 is made up of 14 amino acids. Germline CDR1 MNHEY, CDR2 SMNVEV (reference sequence). V lost 3 bases, J lost 2 bases, and 11 bases lay in between. CDR3 nucleotides: TGTGCCAGCAGTTTCAATGGGGCCACCTACGAGCAGTACTTC. Translated: CASSFNGATYEQYF.

This clonotype was observed once. The J gene is TRBJ1-4, the V gene TRBV28; D uncertain. CDR1 and CDR2 (germline): MDHEN, SYDVKM. Trimming stripped 7 bases from V and 8 bases from J, with 5 bases between. The CDR3 has 10 residues. The CDR3 nucleotides read TGTGCCAGCAAGGCCGAAAAACTGTTTTTT. Protein sequence: CASKAEKLFF.

About this clonotype: One end of the junction does not line up with germline, which may come from a read error. The rearrangement joins TRBV3-1 to TRBJ1-1; 7 bases fit TRBD1. Germline V gene sequence: CDR1 LGHDT, CDR2 YNNKEL (reference sequence). The CDR3 runs 14 residues. As DNA, the CDR3 is TGTGCCGGCAGCCAGGGACAGTTGAACACTGAAGCTTTCTTT. It translates to CAGSQGQLNTEAFF.

The rearrangement uses TRBV3-1 and TRBJ2-2, with 7 nucleotides matching TRBD2. The junction had 8 bases not matched to a gene; V was cut back by 5 bases and J by 5 bases. This CDR3 has 15 amino acids. Germline assignment: CDR1 LGHDT and CDR2 YNNKEL (reference sequence). CDR3 nucleotide sequence: TGTGCCAGCAGCTTAAGGGCGGGGGAAACCGGGGAGCTGTTTTTT. Translation: CASSLRAGETGELFF.

As regards this clonotype: A much larger clone differs from this one at a single base, so this may be a read error. V usage is TRBV28 and J usage is TRBJ1-1; tentative D call: TRBD1 (6 bases). The ends were cut back, 6 bases at V and 1 base at J, with 15 bases in the middle. Germline V gene sequence: CDR1 MDHEN, CDR2 SYDVKM. The CDR3 covers 15 residues. The CDR3 nucleotides are TGTGCCAGCAGCCCCCCCCCGACAGGGAACACTGAAGCTTTCTTT. Residues: CASSPPPTGNTEAFF.

The CDR3 protein is CASSLPSGRTQETQYF. For the CDR3, the DNA is TGTGCCAGCAGCTTACCTAGCGGGAGGACCCAAGAGACCCAGTACTTC. The chain couples TRBV7-9 to TRBJ2-5, with 11 positions matching TRBD2. The CDR3 is 16 amino acids. Unmatched junction bases numbered 3, after V lost 2 bases and J lost 1 base. The germline CDR1 and CDR2 sequences are SEHNR and FQNEAQ (reference sequence).

This clonotype was picked up many times. The chain couples TRBV20-1 to TRBJ2-1, with 12 bases fitting TRBD2. The CDR3 length is 12 residues. Germline trimming cut 6 bases from V and 9 bases from J; bases unmatched to any gene: 3. Germline lookup yields CDR1 DFQATT and CDR2 SNEGSKA (reference sequence). DNA of the CDR3: TGCAGTGCGACTAGCGGGAGTGGTGAGCAGTTCTTC. It specifies CSATSGSGEQFF.

This clonotype came up a few times. The rearrangement joins TRBV27 to TRBJ1-3, with D hard to call. From germline, CDR1 is MNHEY and CDR2 SMNVEV (reference sequence). The CDR3 is 18 residues long. V was clipped by 1 base and J by 1 base, with 17 bases between them. The CDR3 region is CASSLYPPRRRSGNTIYF. The CDR3 DNA reads as TGTGCCAGCAGTTTATACCCTCCGCGACGGAGATCTGGAAACACCATATATTTT.

This clonotype was recorded a few times. The chain has TRBV10-3 and TRBJ2-3, with 10 bases that match TRBD2. CDR3 length: 14 amino acids. With V trimmed by 8 bases and J by 3 bases, 5 bases remained unmatched. Germline loops: CDR1 ENHRY, CDR2 SYGVKD. CDR3 nucleotides: TGTGCCATCGCCGCTAGCGGGAGTACAGATACGCAGTATTTT. Encoded protein: CAIAASGSTDTQYF.

This clonotype was found a few times. The chain uses TRBV6-1 and TRBJ2-2, with D unresolved. Deletions cut 8 bases from V and 1 base from J, with 11 bases between. Germline CDR1 and CDR2: MNHNS and SASEGT. There are 14 residues in the CDR3. The CDR3 region has the DNA TGTGCCAGCGGCAACTCGCGGAACACCGGGGAGCTGTTTTTT. Amino acids: CASGNSRNTGELFF.

The chain links TRBV20-1 to TRBJ2-3; 7 bases agree with TRBD1. The CDR3 extends over 14 amino acids. The ends lost 4 bases at V and 4 bases at J; junction bases unmatched: 8. In germline, CDR1 is DFQATT, CDR2 SNEGSKA (reference sequence). This CDR3 is CSAIDRDGADTQYF. CDR3 bases: TGCAGTGCTATCGACAGGGACGGCGCAGATACGCAGTATTTT.

Only a few counts were recorded for this clonotype. The chain couples TRBV12-3 or TRBV12-4 to TRBJ2-7, with TRBD2 matching over 8 bases. This CDR3 spans 17 amino acids. With 5 bases clipped from V and 6 bases from J, the junction kept 18 bases outside the gene matches. Here the CDR3 DNA reads TGTGCCAGCAGTACCCCAGGACTAGCCCAAATTAGGACCGAGCAGTACTTC. Translated, it gives CASSTPGLAQIRTEQYF.

This clonotype was observed at least ten times. CDR3 sequence reads: CATSDLWGGAFF. The DNA of the CDR3 is TGTGCCACCAGTGATTTGTGGGGTGGAGCTTTCTTT. The J gene is TRBJ1-1, the V gene TRBV24-1; D is unclear. The ends were cut back, 0 bases at V and 10 bases at J, with 8 bases in the middle. Germline CDR1 and CDR2: KGHDR and SFDVKD. The CDR3 loop spans 12 amino acids.

This clonotype appeared many times. The V and J genes are TRBV12-3 or TRBV12-4 and TRBJ1-1; 8 bases map to TRBD1. The CDR3 loop spans 14 amino acids. After removal of 5 bases from V and 0 bases from J, the junction contained 2 bases not matched to a gene. For the CDR3, the DNA is TGTGCCAGCAGTGTGGGACAGGTGAACACTGAAGCTTTCTTT. Translated: CASSVGQVNTEAFF.

This clonotype appeared a few times. This chain links TRBV28 with TRBJ2-7; D uncertain. The CDR3 is 13 residues long. V shed 5 bases and J shed 2 bases, with 10 bases lying between them. Germline V gene sequence: CDR1 MDHEN, CDR2 SYDVKM. The CDR3 loop is CASSGVPTYEQYF. DNA of the CDR3: TGTGCCAGCAGTGGTGTCCCGACCTACGAGCAGTACTTC.

There are a few counts of this clonotype. The CDR3 DNA reads as TGTGCTAGTGGCAAGTCTTGGGACAGGGGAAGCTCTGGCCAGCCCCAGCATTTT. Translation gives CASGKSWDRGSSGQPQHF. V and J are TRBV12-5 and TRBJ1-5; 10 nucleotides line up with TRBD1. Unmatched junction bases numbered 18, after V lost 6 bases and J lost 7 bases. There are 18 residues in the CDR3. Germline V CDR1 and CDR2: LGHNT, FRNRAP.

In its sample, this clonotype was seen a few times. The genes are TRBV18 and TRBJ1-3; a possible D gene is TRBD1 (5 bases). The CDR3 is 15 amino acids. V lost 3 bases to trimming and J lost 2 bases, with 11 bases between them. Germline V gene data show CDR1 as KGHSH and CDR2 as LQKENI. CDR3 DNA: TGTGCCAGCTCACCTCCTGGGGCGGCTGGAAACACCATATATTTT. Translation: CASSPPGAAGNTIYF.

The genes are TRBV4-1 and TRBJ2-1; D is perhaps TRBD1 or TRBD2 (7 bases each). V was pared by 0 bases and J by 10 bases, with 22 bases between. The CDR3 runs 17 residues. Germline values: CDR1 MGHRA, CDR2 YSYEKL. CDR3 amino acids: CASSQDSFGQGGREQFF. For the CDR3, the DNA is TGCGCCAGCAGCCAAGATTCGTTTGGCCAGGGGGGGCGAGAGCAGTTCTTC.

This clonotype came up many times. J is TRBJ1-2 and V is TRBV2; the match to TRBD1 covers 8 bases. This CDR3 comprises 12 residues. CDR1 and CDR2 (germline): SNHLY, FYNNEI. The J segment lost 9 bases and the V segment lost 3 bases, leaving 3 bases of the junction unmatched. CDR3 nucleotides: TGTGCCAGCAGTGATGACAGGGGTAGCTACACCTTC. The encoded protein is CASSDDRGSYTF.

V gene TRBV19 combines with J gene TRBJ2-1, with 8 bases that match TRBD2. From germline, CDR1 is LNHDA and CDR2 SQIVND (reference sequence). Germline trimming cut 1 base from V and 6 bases from J; bases unmatched to any gene: 8. The CDR3 sequence is 16 residues long. This CDR3 is CASSIVGVAGLNEQFF. The CDR3 nucleotides are TGTGCCAGTAGTATAGTCGGAGTAGCGGGGCTCAATGAGCAGTTCTTC.

This clonotype has ten or more counts. J is TRBJ2-7 and V is TRBV11-2; D might be TRBD1 or TRBD2, each matching 5 bases. There are 14 residues in the CDR3. Germline CDR1 SGHAT, CDR2 FQNNGV. V was trimmed by 0 bases and J by 5 bases, leaving 11 bases between them. CDR3 DNA sequence: TGTGCCAGCAGCTTAGACAGGGACGTAAACGAGCAGTACTTC. This translates into CASSLDRDVNEQYF.

The V call is TRBV11-2, the J call TRBJ1-5; the D is unclear. Deletions cut 2 bases from V and 3 bases from J, with 14 bases between. The germline V gene encodes CDR1 SGHAT and CDR2 FQNNGV. The CDR3 is 16 residues long. CDR3 in amino acids: CASSLRAGRSNQPQHF. In DNA form, the CDR3 reads TGTGCCAGCAGCTTAAGGGCAGGAAGATCCAATCAGCCCCAGCATTTT.

This clonotype was seen a single time. A much larger clone sits a single nucleotide away, making a read error possible. This chain links TRBV11-2 with TRBJ2-5; D call uncertain. This CDR3 has 12 residues. CDR1 and CDR2 from the germline V gene are SGHAT and FQNNGV. The CDR3 sequence is CGSSLNKETQYF. Written as DNA, the CDR3 is TGTGGCAGCAGCTTAAACAAAGAGACCCAGTACTTC.

This clonotype was seen more than once but under ten times. Sequence at one end of the junction differs from germline and may be a read error. The rearrangement uses TRBV12-3 or TRBV12-4 and TRBJ2-7; perhaps TRBD2 as D (6 bases). CDR3 length: 14 residues. The DNA for the CDR3 is TGTGCCAGCAGCAGAACGGGGGTCTCCTACGAGCGGTACTTC. Residues: CASSRTGVSYERYF.

The chain uses TRBV6-2 or TRBV6-3 and TRBJ2-6, with 9 bases aligning to TRBD1. Losses at the gene ends were 6 bases for V and 1 base for J; bases not matched to a gene: 4. Germline V gives CDR1 MNHEY, CDR2 SVGEGT. CDR3 size: 16 residues. The CDR3 bases are TGTGCCAGCAGATTGGGACAGGGTTCTGGGGCCAACGTCCTGACTTTC. Its protein is CASRLGQGSGANVLTF.

This clonotype was seen at least ten times. The chain uses TRBV28 and TRBJ1-1, with TRBD1 matching 8 bases. Germline CDR1 reads MDHEN; CDR2 reads SYDVKM. Trimming cost V 5 bases and J 5 bases; bases outside gene matches: 7. This CDR3 has 14 residues. As DNA, the CDR3 is TGTGCCAGCAGTCCGGACAGGGCGTTAACTGAAGCTTTCTTT. It specifies CASSPDRALTEAFF.

The rearrangement uses TRBV6-1 and TRBJ1-1, with D possibly being TRBD1 (5 bases). The germline gives CDR1 MNHNS, CDR2 SASEGT. There are 14 residues in the CDR3. V lost 2 bases and J lost 0, with 7 bases in between. CDR3 sequence reads: CASSEKGLNTEAFF. CDR3 coding DNA: TGTGCCAGCAGTGAAAAGGGGTTGAACACTGAAGCTTTCTTT.

The chain has TRBV30 and TRBJ2-2; 8 nucleotides match TRBD2. The CDR3 runs to 15 residues. CDR1 GTSNPN and CDR2 SVGIG come from the germline V gene (reference sequence). V shed 3 bases, J shed 8 bases, and the junction held 11 bases outside the gene matches. The CDR3 reads CAWRPLTGGRGELFF. CDR3 in DNA: TGTGCCTGGAGGCCACTTACTGGCGGGAGGGGGGAGCTGTTTTTT.